This entry features one TCR beta chain sequence. Its matching antigen is unknown. Using immunoSEQ multiplex PCR, the repertoire was profiled, and TCRdb retains in-frame clones only, with some absent. The data contain 25,000 to 35,000 clones, about 85% of them singletons. The data were obtained in a study of OX40 agonist ivuxolimab in advanced cancers. The study's findings and limits: In the 0.1-3.0 mg/kg groups, partial responders showed among the lowest expansion.

With 4 bases clipped from V and 0 bases from J, the junction kept 9 bases outside the gene matches. Germline CDR1 is SGHVS and CDR2 is FQNEAQ. The CDR3 is 16 amino acids. The specimen comprised CD4+ or CD8+ T cells sorted from blood, sampled in a trial of the OX40 agonist ivuxolimab. This receptor was identified in an adult with an advanced solid tumor such as melanoma, head and neck, liver or kidney cancer. The chain is built from TRBV7-8 and TRBJ2-7, with 7 bases fitting TRBD1. Here the CDR3 DNA reads TGTGCCAGCAGCTACAAGAGGGACAGTGCCTCCTACGAGCAGTACTTC. This codes for CASSYKRDSASYEQYF.